The 18 T cell receptor beta chains below come from one sample, sequenced in a study of shared clonotypes between healthy human individuals. Profiled with immunoSEQ multiplex PCR; TCRdb holds only in-frame clones, not every one. The table shows millions of clones, with just over 90% occurring only once. Sequencing input: naive CD4+ T cells from PBMCs. Subset defined: CD45RA+ positively selected. These receptors were obtained from a man younger than 35 in good health. Some clones in this sample may be carry-over from other donors' samples.

The chain links TRBV25-1 to TRBJ1-1, with D perhaps matching TRBD1 (6 bases). Germline loops: CDR1 MGHDK, CDR2 SYGVNS. This CDR3 spans 15 amino acids. Trimming pared 5 bases from V and 0 bases from J, leaving 13 bases between. CDR3: CASSKTGTMNTEAFF. In nucleotides, the CDR3 is TGTGCCAGCAGTAAGACCGGGACAATGAACACTGAAGCTTTCTTT.

The chain carries TRBV5-4 and TRBJ1-2; D is possibly TRBD1 (6 bases). Germline values: CDR1 SGHNT, CDR2 YYREEE (reference sequence). This CDR3 comprises 15 residues. V dropped 4 bases and J dropped 2 bases, with 15 bases sitting between them. Here the CDR3 reads CASSGTPELNYGYTF. CDR3 DNA: TGTGCCAGCAGCGGGACACCAGAACTAAACTATGGCTACACCTTC. The full variable domain, in which reference TRBV5-4 and TRBJ1-2 provide the parts outside the CDR3, is ETGVTQSPTHLIKTRGQQVTLRCSSQSGHNTVSWYQQALGQGPQFIFQYYREEENGRGNFPPRFSGLQFPNYSSELNVNALELDDSALYLCASSGTPELNYGYTFGSGTRLTVV.

J is TRBJ1-3 and V is TRBV30; weak D call: TRBD1 (6 bases). Trimming took 7 bases from V and 0 from J, leaving 16 bases between them. Germline V gene lookup returns CDR1 GTSNPN and CDR2 SVGIG (reference sequence). The CDR3 runs 15 residues. In DNA, the CDR3 is TGTGCCTCCTCGATCGGAGGGGGCTCTGGAAACACCATATATTTT. This codes for CASSIGGGSGNTIYF.

The gene calls are TRBV5-1 and TRBJ1-2; D is unclear. The germline CDR1 and CDR2 sequences are SGHRS and YFSETQ. The CDR3 runs 13 residues. Trimming left V 3 bases short and J 8 bases short, with 14 bases between. CDR3 coding DNA: TGCGCCAGCAGCTCAGAACCTTCTGGGGGCTACACCTTC. This sequence encodes CASSSEPSGGYTF.

The chain combines TRBV29-1 with TRBJ2-7; 11 positions match TRBD1. The CDR3 has 13 amino acids. Germline CDR1 is SQVTM and CDR2 is ANQGSEA. After removal of 7 bases from V and 0 bases from J, the junction contained 2 bases not matched to a gene. This CDR3 reads CSAGTGGSYEQYF. In DNA, the CDR3 is TGCAGCGCAGGGACAGGGGGCTCCTACGAGCAGTACTTC.

The DNA of the CDR3 is TGTGCCAGCAGCTTGGAGGTGATCACAGATACGCAGTATTTT. This encodes CASSLEVITDTQYF. The V and J genes are TRBV5-8 and TRBJ2-3, with D unresolved. The V and J ends lost 0 bases and 2 bases respectively, with 7 bases between them. The CDR3 extends over 14 amino acids. Germline V gives CDR1 SGHTS, CDR2 YDEGEE.

The chain carries TRBV15 and TRBJ2-7, with 10 bases aligning to TRBD2. With V trimmed by 1 base and J by 6 bases, 12 bases remained unmatched. The CDR3 is 17 amino acids. The V gene's germline CDR1 is LNHNV and CDR2 YYDKDF (reference sequence). The CDR3 sequence: CATSRGMVAGGLGEQYF. CDR3 coding DNA: TGTGCCACCAGCAGAGGAATGGTAGCGGGAGGTCTCGGCGAGCAGTACTTC.

This chain connects TRBV19 to TRBJ2-5, with no clear D. Per the germline V gene, CDR1 is LNHDA and CDR2 is SQIVND (reference sequence). There are 13 residues in the CDR3. The V and J ends lost 4 bases and 4 bases respectively, with 10 bases between them. This CDR3 is CASSTGQRETQYF. As DNA, the CDR3 is TGTGCCAGTAGTACCGGTCAGCGAGAGACCCAGTACTTC.

The CDR3 spells CASSPKGRSGANVLTF. In DNA, the CDR3 is TGTGCCAGCAGCCCCAAAGGGAGGTCTGGGGCCAACGTCCTGACTTTC. This rearrangement joins TRBV2 to TRBJ2-6; tentative D call: TRBD2 (6 bases). Germline CDR1 SNHLY, CDR2 FYNNEI. V was shortened by 6 bases and J by 1 base, with 13 bases between the two germline ends. This CDR3 spans 16 amino acids.

V gene TRBV27 combines with J gene TRBJ1-2; maybe TRBD1 (5 bases). CDR1 and CDR2 (germline): MNHEY, SMNVEV (reference sequence). This CDR3 is built from 14 residues. V was shortened by 3 bases and J by 4 bases, with 12 bases between the two germline ends. CDR3 sequence reads: CASSFQGEGYGYTF. The DNA for the CDR3 is TGTGCCAGCAGTTTTCAGGGCGAAGGCTATGGCTACACCTTC.

This clone was recorded only once. The gene calls are TRBV5-4 and TRBJ1-1, with a possible D match to TRBD1 (5 bases). V shed 6 bases and J shed 1 base, with 16 bases lying between them. Germline V CDR1 and CDR2: SGHNT, YYREEE (reference sequence). The CDR3 runs to 15 residues. The CDR3 DNA reads TGTGCCAGCAACCCCGGGGGATTCCGGAACACTGAAGCTTTCTTT. This translates into CASNPGGFRNTEAFF.

The chain has TRBV5-1 and TRBJ2-3, with D unresolved. Per germline, CDR1 SGHRS and CDR2 YFSETQ. The V end was cut by 6 bases, the J end by 1 base, with 15 bases between. The CDR3 spans 15 residues. CDR3 region: CASIPQDPRTDTQYF. The DNA for the CDR3 is TGCGCCAGCATTCCCCAGGACCCTCGCACAGATACGCAGTATTTT.

The sample holds one count of this clone. The genes are TRBV19 and TRBJ2-7; a possible D gene is TRBD1 (6 bases). V gave up 6 bases and J gave up 2 bases, with 14 bases separating them. This CDR3 spans 14 amino acids. CDR1 and CDR2 from the germline V gene are LNHDA and SQIVND (reference sequence). CDR3 coding DNA: TGTGCCAGTAGCGACAGGCGGTCGACCTACGAGCAGTACTTC. Translated: CASSDRRSTYEQYF.

The rearrangement links TRBV7-9 to TRBJ1-5, with TRBD1 as a possible D gene (6 bases). V lost 4 bases and J 0 bases, leaving 10 bases between the germline ends. The CDR3 is made up of 15 amino acids. The germline gives CDR1 SEHNR, CDR2 FQNEAQ (reference sequence). This CDR3 is CASSSTGNSNQPQHF. The CDR3 region has the DNA TGTGCCAGCAGCTCGACAGGCAATAGCAATCAGCCCCAGCATTTT.

This chain links TRBV21-1 with TRBJ1-4. TRBV21-1 is assigned pseudogene status. This CDR3 has 17 residues. CDR3 region: CASSKYWEGKRGEKLFF. The CDR3 DNA reads TGTGCCAGCAGCAAATATTGGGAGGGGAAGAGGGGTGAAAAACTGTTTTTT.

CDR3 sequence: CASSVDTGELFF. The CDR3 DNA sequence: TGTGCCAGCAGCGTTGACACCGGGGAGCTGTTTTTT. The V gene is TRBV7-9, the J gene TRBJ2-2; D is unresolved. The CDR3 length is 12 residues. V lost 5 bases to trimming and J lost 3 bases, with 4 bases between them. From germline, CDR1 is SEHNR and CDR2 FQNEAQ (reference sequence).

The DNA of the CDR3 is TGTGCCAGCAGCTTGTTAGGTAGGGGCAATCAGCCCCAGCATTTT. It is translated as CASSLLGRGNQPQHF. The chain combines TRBV7-2 with TRBJ1-5; D not certain. Trimming removed 3 bases at V and 2 bases at J, with 11 bases between. The germline gives CDR1 SGHTA, CDR2 FQGNSA. This CDR3 contains 15 residues. Supplemented by reference TRBV7-2 and TRBJ1-5, the full variable domain reads GAGVSQSPSNKVTEKGKDVELRCDPISGHTALYWYRQSLGQGLEFLIYFQGNSAPDKSGLPSDRFSAERTGGSVSTLTIQRTQQEDSAVYLCASSLLGRGNQPQHFGDGTRLSIL.

This chain links TRBV6-5 with TRBJ1-2; D uncertain. With 7 bases removed from V and 4 bases from J, the gap between germline ends came to 16 bases. The CDR3 totals 14 residues. Germline-derived CDR1 and CDR2 are MNHEY and SVGAGI. This CDR3 reads CASISAAGLYGYTF. CDR3 DNA sequence: TGTGCCAGCATCTCAGCGGCGGGTCTCTATGGCTACACCTTC.